The 22 T cell receptor beta chains below all came from one sample that was sequenced in a study of post-analysis software for immune sequencing data. Findings of the study overall: Among a handful of TRBV segments more frequent in patients than controls were TRBV5-6, TRBV5-1 and TRBV20-1.

The library was made from cDNA and included unique molecular identifiers. TCRdb reprocessed the PCR reads with MiXCR, giving one entry per CDR3 protein. This table holds roughly 180,000 distinct CDR3 sequences, approximately 30% found once. Antigens for these TCRs are unknown. The material sequenced was blood. The receptors were sampled from a girl under 18 with multiple sclerosis.

For the CDR3, the DNA is TGTGCCAGCAGCTTAGGACTAGCGGGGAACAATGAGCAGTTCTTC. Translation: CASSLGLAGNNEQFF. The V call is TRBV7-2, the J call TRBJ2-1, with 11 bases matching TRBD2. The CDR3 sequence is 15 residues long. The trim removed 1 base at V and 5 bases at J, leaving 1 base unmatched. CDR1 is SGHTA and CDR2 is FQGNSA in the germline V gene.

This clonotype was counted many times. The gene calls are TRBV5-1 and TRBJ2-1; 11 bases match TRBD2. The CDR3 length is 15 residues. From germline, CDR1 is SGHRS and CDR2 YFSETQ. The ends lost 2 bases at V and 2 bases at J; junction bases unmatched: 0. The CDR3 DNA sequence: TGCGCCAGCAGCTTTAGCGGGAGGGCCTACAATGAGCAGTTCTTC. Amino acid sequence: CASSFSGRAYNEQFF.

Only a few counts were recorded for this clonotype. V usage is TRBV5-1 and J usage is TRBJ1-1; D is undetermined. This CDR3 spans 14 amino acids. The germline V and J ends were trimmed by 0 bases and 1 base, with 7 bases remaining between them. The V gene's germline CDR1 is SGHRS and CDR2 YFSETQ. The CDR3 bases are TGCGCCAGCAGCTTGGTCGGGGAGAACACTGAAGCTTTCTTT. It is translated as CASSLVGENTEAFF.

This clonotype has only a few counts. The genes are TRBV28 and TRBJ2-1, with 11 bases fitting TRBD1. This CDR3 region has 16 residues. The germline V gene encodes CDR1 MDHEN and CDR2 SYDVKM. V lost 5 bases to trimming and J lost 9 bases; unmatched junction nucleotides: 12. The CDR3 DNA reads as TGTGCCAGCAGTCTTCGGACAGGGGGCTTGGATAGTGAGCAGTTCTTC. Its protein is CASSLRTGGLDSEQFF.

This clonotype has a handful of counts. V is TRBV28 and J is TRBJ2-1; 11 bases are shared with TRBD2. Unmatched junction bases numbered 8, after V lost 3 bases and J lost 1 base. Germline V CDR1 and CDR2: MDHEN, SYDVKM. CDR3 size: 18 residues. CDR3 bases: TGTGCCAGCAGTTTGCGGGGGGGGACTAGCGGTTCCTACAATGAGCAGTTCTTC. This encodes CASSLRGGTSGSYNEQFF.

The genes are TRBV12-3 or TRBV12-4 and TRBJ2-2; D may be TRBD1 or TRBD2 (5 bases each). Between the trimmed V and J ends, which lost 4 bases and 2 bases, there was a span of 14 bases. CDR3 length: 16 residues. DNA of the CDR3: TGTGCCAGCAGTTCCCCCGGGGCAAGAAACACCGGGGAGCTGTTTTTT. Translated: CASSSPGARNTGELFF.

This clonotype has only a few counts. At one boundary the junction diverges from the germline segment, which might be a read error. The chain couples TRBV12-3 or TRBV12-4 to TRBJ2-7; 7 bases line up with TRBD1. CDR3 length equals 12 residues. The chain's CDR3 is CASRQGPYERYF. The CDR3 DNA sequence: TGTGCCAGTAGACAGGGTCCCTACGAGCGGTACTTC.

This clonotype came up many times. The chain combines TRBV11-2 with TRBJ2-1; TRBD1 aligns across 7 bases. Germline CDR1 SGHAT, CDR2 FQNNGV. The CDR3 runs 14 residues. J lost 10 bases, V lost 5 bases, and 11 bases had no gene match. The CDR3 region has the DNA TGTGCCAGCAGCCAGGACAGGTGGGTCCTCGAGCAGTTCTTC. This encodes CASSQDRWVLEQFF.

This clonotype was counted ten times or more. The V call is TRBV7-3, the J call TRBJ2-1; no definite D call. The CDR3 loop spans 17 amino acids. Trimming shortened V by 4 bases and J by 7 bases, and 23 bases separated the two germline ends. Germline V lookup: CDR1 SGHTA, CDR2 FQGTGA. CDR3 DNA sequence: TGTGCCAGCAGCTCTCTGGCGAGCCCCGACATGGTGAATGAGCAGTTCTTC. This codes for CASSSLASPDMVNEQFF.

This clonotype was counted a few times. A single base separates this from a much larger clone, so it may be a read error. This chain connects TRBV29-1 to TRBJ1-2, with a weak D call TRBD1 (5 bases). Germline values: CDR1 SQVTM, CDR2 ANQGSEA. This CDR3 comprises 12 residues. The CDR3 spells CSGEDSAYGYTF. For the CDR3, the DNA is TGCAGCGGTGAAGACAGCGCCTATGGCTACACCTTC.

This clonotype has at least ten counts. Sequence at one end of the junction differs from germline and may be a read error. The chain couples TRBV7-7 to TRBJ2-5; 7 bases are a match to TRBD2. Germline values: CDR1 SSHAT, CDR2 FNYEAQ (reference sequence). The CDR3 is made up of 15 amino acids. The CDR3 DNA follows: TGTGCTAGCAGCTTGACTGCGGGAGATTATGAGACCCAGTACTTC. It specifies CASSLTAGDYETQYF.

In its sample, this clonotype was seen many times. J is TRBJ2-5 and V is TRBV29-1, with D maybe TRBD1 (5 bases). There are 13 residues in the CDR3. V lost 4 bases to trimming and J lost 4 bases, with 13 bases between them. In germline, CDR1 is SQVTM, CDR2 ANQGSEA. As DNA, the CDR3 is TGCAGCGTTGTGCAGGGCATCTTAGAGACCCAGTACTTC. It encodes CSVVQGILETQYF.

The chain uses TRBV6-1 and TRBJ1-5; D may be TRBD1 (5 bases). CDR3 length: 18 residues. The germline V gene has CDR1 MNHNS and CDR2 SASEGT. Trimming shortened V by 1 base and J by 3 bases, and 19 bases separated the two germline ends. The CDR3 sequence: CASSEVHGGIGSNQPQHF. DNA of the CDR3: TGTGCCAGCAGTGAAGTACACGGGGGGATTGGGTCCAATCAGCCCCAGCATTTT.

This clonotype came up a few times. The V and J genes are TRBV18 and TRBJ2-4; 9 bases align to TRBD1. The J call may not be correct, given that the DNA end is closer to TRBJ2-7. The germline gives CDR1 KGHSH, CDR2 LQKENI. The length of the CDR3 is 16 residues. Here the CDR3 reads CASSPPGQGEKDEQYF. The CDR3 DNA reads as TGTGCCAGCTCACCACCGGGACAGGGTGAAAAGGACGAGCAGTACTTC.

This clonotype was counted a few times. This chain joins TRBV5-1 and TRBJ2-5; a weak D match, TRBD2 (5 bases). CDR3 length: 15 residues. The germline V and J ends were trimmed by 7 bases and 2 bases, with 18 bases remaining between them. Germline values: CDR1 SGHRS, CDR2 YFSETQ. This chain's CDR3 is CASWDPGRGQETQYF. The CDR3 coding sequence is TGCGCCAGCTGGGATCCGGGTCGAGGGCAAGAGACCCAGTACTTC.

Remarks on this clonotype: One base away lies a much larger clone, so this may be a sequencing read error. This chain connects TRBV12-3 or TRBV12-4 to TRBJ1-4; 9 bases align to TRBD1. This CDR3 has 14 amino acids. The CDR3 DNA follows: TGTACCAGCAGTATGGGACAGGGTGATGAAAAACTGTTTTTT. The encoded protein is CTSSMGQGDEKLFF.

On this clonotype: A single base separates this from a much larger clone, so it may be a read error. This chain joins TRBV28 and TRBJ2-7; D is unclear. In germline, CDR1 is MDHEN, CDR2 SYDVKM. The CDR3 has 16 residues. CDR3 in DNA: TGTGCCGGCAGTTTTTTTGCTACTATAGGCAAGTACGAGCAGTACTTC. The encoded protein is CAGSFFATIGKYEQYF.

About this clonotype itself: Since a much larger clone is just one base distant, this may be a read error. This chain joins TRBV3-1 and TRBJ2-5, with 9 bases aligning to TRBD1. This CDR3 comprises 15 residues. J lost 5 bases, V lost 4 bases, and 8 bases had no gene match. In germline, CDR1 is LGHDT, CDR2 YNNKEL (reference sequence). The CDR3 sequence: CASSLQTGGSETQYF. Written as DNA, the CDR3 is TGTGCCAGCAGCCTCCAAACAGGGGGCAGTGAGACCCAGTACTTC.

This clonotype showed up many times. The V gene is TRBV29-1, the J gene TRBJ2-7; TRBD1 agrees at 10 bases. Germline V gene data show CDR1 as SQVTM and CDR2 as ANQGSEA. The CDR3 is 14 residues long. Germline trimming cut 6 bases from V and 6 bases from J; bases unmatched to any gene: 11. CDR3 sequence (DNA): TGCAGCGTCCTCACGCAGGGACAGGGGATCGAGCAGTACTTC. Translation gives CSVLTQGQGIEQYF.

The chain employs TRBV19 and TRBJ2-4; TRBD2 matches 7 bases. The CDR3 loop spans 14 amino acids. The V and J ends lost 5 bases and 4 bases, in that order; junction bases with no gene match: 5. Germline CDR1 and CDR2: LNHDA and SQIVND (reference sequence). Written as DNA, the CDR3 is TGTGCCAGTAGTCCTAGCGGACCGAAAAACATTCAGTACTTC. Protein product: CASSPSGPKNIQYF.

This clonotype was seen a single time. The germline gene is not matched at one end of the junction; a read error may be the cause. V usage is TRBV12-3 or TRBV12-4 and J usage is TRBJ2-1; 12 bases match TRBD2. CDR3 length: 16 residues. This CDR3 reads CTSRPTSGRFYNEQFF. The CDR3 nucleotides read TGTACCAGCAGACCTACTAGCGGGAGGTTCTACAATGAGCAGTTCTTC.

As regards this clonotype: A clone one base away is much larger, so this may be a read error. CDR3 bases: TGTGCCAGCGGTTTATGGGATGGCGGAGAGACCCAGTACTTC. Residues: CASGLWDGGETQYF. The V call is TRBV12-3 or TRBV12-4, the J call TRBJ2-5, with D uncertain. This CDR3 is 14 amino acids long.